The clone carrying this TCR beta chain was seen only a few times. Its antigen is not identified. Treatment denoted: roughly 10-day PBMC culture with coronavirus spike peptide pools or control peptides (ViraFEST assay). Dates of positive PCR ran from March to December 2020, before US Alpha, Beta and Delta variants. Each of days 3 and 7 saw half the medium replaced by fresh IL-2 medium. With the Oncomine TCR Beta short-read assay, DNA from cultured CD4+ T cells was sequenced. Via MiXCR, TCRdb re-called the PCR reads, giving one row per CDR3 protein. The data hold 10,000 to 13,000 distinct CDR3 sequences, with roughly half observed a single time. Germline V gene sequence: CDR1 DFQATT, CDR2 SNEGSKA (reference sequence). With 3 bases clipped from V and 4 bases from J, the junction kept 12 bases outside the gene matches. The CDR3 is 17 amino acids. This sample was taken from a study of vaccination and CD4 T cells after COVID-19. In the study overall: The authors used overlapping spike peptides from SARS-CoV-2, HCoV-NL63, HCoV-OC43 and HCoV-229E to stimulate cells.

Study conclusions and caveats: The rise in median SARS-CoV-2-reactive clonotypes, from around 20 to 38, was not significant.

The TCR comes from a human donor who had recovered from COVID-19. The genes are TRBV20-1 and TRBJ2-3; TRBD2 matches at 11 bases. Specimen: CD4+ T cells from blood, cultured in vitro. DNA of the CDR3: TGCAGTGCTAGGGCGGCGCGACTAGCGGGATCCCCAGATACGCAGTATTTT. Translating it yields CSARAARLAGSPDTQYF.